This T cell receptor (beta chain) was recovered during a study of cytomegalovirus exposure and HLA in healthy donors. 13 Jbeta primers and 60 Vbeta primers were used for the PCR. Assay used: immunoSEQ multiplex PCR; TCRdb lists only in-frame clones, some missing. The sample holds around 40,000 clones; 60% to 75% are singletons and the top ten take about 6.5%. Ten or more counts support this clone. The CDR3 length is 14 residues. Germline V gene lookup returns CDR1 MNHEY and CDR2 SVGAGI. V gave up 2 bases and J gave up 9 bases, with 14 bases separating them. This chain uses TRBV6-5 with TRBJ2-1, with TRBD1 as a possible D gene (6 bases). This clonotype was sampled from a man aged 25 to 40 in good health and CMV-seronegative. Source material: PBMCs. CDR3 residues: CASSYDSGVGEQFF. Written as DNA, the CDR3 is TGTGCCAGCAGTTACGACTCAGGGGTAGGTGAGCAGTTCTTC.